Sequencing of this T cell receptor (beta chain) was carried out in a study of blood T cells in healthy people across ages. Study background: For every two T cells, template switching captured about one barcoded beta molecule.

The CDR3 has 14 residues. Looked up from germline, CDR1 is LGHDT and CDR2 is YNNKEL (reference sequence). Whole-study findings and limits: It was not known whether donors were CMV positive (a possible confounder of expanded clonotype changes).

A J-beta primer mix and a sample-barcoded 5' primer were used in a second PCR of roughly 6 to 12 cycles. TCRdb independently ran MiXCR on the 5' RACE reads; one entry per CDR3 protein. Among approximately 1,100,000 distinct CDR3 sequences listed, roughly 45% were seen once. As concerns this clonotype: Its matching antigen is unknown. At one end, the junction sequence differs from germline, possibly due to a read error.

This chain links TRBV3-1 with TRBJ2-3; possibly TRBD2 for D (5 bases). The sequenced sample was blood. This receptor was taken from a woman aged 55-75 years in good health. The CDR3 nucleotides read TGTGCCAGCATCCAAGAATTAGCGACAGATACGCAGTATTTT. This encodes CASIQELATDTQYF.